A selection of T cell receptor beta chains follows, all from one sample in a study of cytomegalovirus exposure and HLA in healthy donors. Sequenced by immunoSEQ multiplex PCR; TCRdb stores in-frame clones only, minus some. The sample contains roughly 64,000 clones, approximately 95% of which appear only once. Sequences were obtained from PBMCs. These receptors all come from a woman aged 18-29 years in good health and CMV-seropositive. Both conserved end residues are part of each CDR3.

j_call v_call cdr3_aa
TRBJ2-2 TRBV7-7 CASSATTGELFF
TRBJ1-2 TRBV9 CASSGLTGVNGYTF
TRBJ2-1 TRBV15 CATSRAGGEGGPYNEQFF
TRBJ2-7 TRBV27 CASRQRQGQYF
TRBJ2-7 TRBV5-4 CASSSGSEWQPYEQYF
TRBJ2-1 TRBV7-8 CASSPIRGGASREQFF
TRBJ1-1 TRBV29-1 CSVAHINTEAFF
TRBJ2-1 TRBV7-9 CASSSDRAKAYNEQFF
TRBJ1-1 TRBV5-4 CASSLGLLMNTEAFF
TRBJ1-2 TRBV4-2 CASTTGADYGYTF
TRBJ1-3 TRBV6-5 CASRLGNTIYF
TRBJ1-2 TRBV4-1 CASSRGQGDYGYTF
TRBJ1-2 TRBV11-2 CASSLTGAYGYTF
TRBJ2-3 TRBV7-2 CASSLNPERTQYF
TRBJ1-2 TRBV5-1 CASSPSDRGYGYTF
TRBJ1-1 TRBV4-3 CASSQEGQGNTEAFF
TRBJ1-1 TRBV6-5 CASSPWRGTGTEAFF
TRBJ2-7 TRBV5-6 CASSLLPGLAGGPVYEQYF
TRBJ1-4 TRBV7-2 CASSLGPAGNEKLFF
TRBJ1-1 TRBV7-9 CASSLEGSTEAFF